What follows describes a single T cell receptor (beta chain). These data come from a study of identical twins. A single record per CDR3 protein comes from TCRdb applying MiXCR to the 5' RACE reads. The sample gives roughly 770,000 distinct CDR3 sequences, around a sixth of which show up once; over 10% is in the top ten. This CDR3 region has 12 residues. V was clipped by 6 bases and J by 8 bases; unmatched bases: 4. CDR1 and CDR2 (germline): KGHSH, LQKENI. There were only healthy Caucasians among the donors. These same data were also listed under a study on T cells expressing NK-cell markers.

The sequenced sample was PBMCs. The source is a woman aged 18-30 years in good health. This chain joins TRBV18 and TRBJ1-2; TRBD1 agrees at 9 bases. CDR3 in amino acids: CASSDRGLGYTF. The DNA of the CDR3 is TGTGCCAGCTCGGACAGGGGTTTGGGCTACACCTTC.